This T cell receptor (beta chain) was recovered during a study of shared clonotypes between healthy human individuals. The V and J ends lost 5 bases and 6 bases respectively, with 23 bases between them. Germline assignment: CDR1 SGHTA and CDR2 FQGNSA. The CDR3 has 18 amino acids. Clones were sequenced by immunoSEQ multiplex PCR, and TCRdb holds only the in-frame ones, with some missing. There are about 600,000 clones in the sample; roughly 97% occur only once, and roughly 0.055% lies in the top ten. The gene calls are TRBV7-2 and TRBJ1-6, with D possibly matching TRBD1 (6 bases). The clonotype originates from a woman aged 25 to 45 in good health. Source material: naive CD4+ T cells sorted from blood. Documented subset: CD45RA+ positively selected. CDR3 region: CASSLTPFRGASNSPLHF. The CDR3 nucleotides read TGTGCCAGCAGCCTCACACCGTTTCGGGGGGCATCTAATTCACCCCTCCACTTT. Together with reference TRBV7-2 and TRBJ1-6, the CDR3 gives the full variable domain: GAGVSQSPSNKVTEKGKDVELRCDPISGHTALYWYRQSLGQGLEFLIYFQGNSAPDKSGLPSDRFSAERTGGSVSTLTIQRTQQEDSAVYLCASSLTPFRGASNSPLHFGNGTRLTVT.